This entry features one TCR beta chain sequence. Its antigen is not yet known. Qualities for individual bases were not recorded, and no much larger clone is one base off. Reading the label with the study, this specimen's time point is: persistent/refractory GD, antithyroid drugs over 5 years with positive TRAb. RNA was extracted from PBMCs in TRIzol for both TCR sequencing and RNA sequencing. The diagnosis of Graves' disease followed American Thyroid Association guidelines. Patients were recruited from an endocrinology department in Xi'an, China. From each patient, around 9 milliliters of peripheral blood was collected into an EDTA anticoagulant tube. Ficoll Paque Plus density gradient separation was used to isolate PBMCs, and no further T cell sorting was performed. An Agilent 2100 Bioanalyzer and agarose gel were used to assess RNA quality, and a NanoDrop 2000 was used to measure RNA concentration.

The sample belongs to a study of regulatory T cells in long-lasting Graves disease (dated by TCRdb to the early 2020s). About the full investigation: Persistent Graves' disease meant more than 5 years of antithyroid drug treatment with TSH receptor autoantibodies that stayed positive. Persistent Graves' disease patients were compared with newly diagnosed Graves' disease patients by peripheral blood TCR sequencing and RNA sequencing. The study took place in China and was registered as a clinical trial. A total of around 35 samples were covered by TCR sequencing, comprising around 13 persistent and 20 or so newly diagnosed Graves' disease patients. On average, persistent Graves' disease patients in the clinical cohort had been on antithyroid drugs for around ten years. Results and caveats for the whole study, not just this receptor: The small sample size was acknowledged by the authors as a limitation that may reduce accuracy. Persistent patients shared more public clonotypes among themselves (approximately 2,500) than newly diagnosed patients did (about 1,000). Only peripheral blood was studied, because thyroid tissue, the primary lesion, was inaccessible. Lower TCR Shannon entropy and fewer highly expanded clones were observed in persistent Graves' disease patients than in newly diagnosed patients, which suggested clonal expansion. Sequencing and analysis were restricted to the TCR beta chain.

The protocol used for the library was multiplex PCR. The sequencing machine was an Illumina HiSeq 4000. TCR beta libraries were built with iRepertoire HTBI primers and Arm-PCR amplification of CDR3 regions. Before sequencing, the PCR products went through gel purification. The study's own analysis went as follows. Gene usage analysis of CDR3 amino acid clonotypes relied on the approximately 60 TRBV and 15 or so TRBJ segments identified across samples. COPE and FqMerger were used to merge the filtered high-quality paired reads into contigs. BLAST was used to align contigs to the IMGT TRBV, TRBD and TRBJ reference genes, and CDR3 was defined following IMGT. Highly expanded clones were defined as clonotypes with a frequency above 0.1%. Shannon entropy served as the measure of repertoire diversity, while the Gini coefficient captured V-J evenness. A clonotype found in more than one individual was treated as public. TCRdb took the public reads, trimmed them with fastp at Q25, ran MiXCR for clone calling and kept in-frame beta chains. Every entry covers one CDR3 protein and lists the most common genes and DNA from its rows. TCRdb, rather than the study authors, made the V and J calls. For this sample the table gives a few hundred thousand distinct CDR3 sequences, of which roughly 25% were detected only once. The ten largest account for about 29% of the sample.

The sample was peripheral blood mononuclear cells (PBMCs), taken when the disease was refractory, from a patient treated with antithyroid drugs. This receptor was obtained from a woman aged 40 to 55 with Graves disease. Donor details come from another sample of the same person, matched by shared clones.

The nucleotide sequence is TGTGCCAGCAGCATTCGACAGGGGGCCATGTTCTACGAGCAGTACTTC. The encoded protein is CASSIRQGAMFYEQYF. In this chain, TRBV2 is recombined with TRBJ2-7, with 10 central nucleotides matching TRBD1. Trimming leaves V shorter by 6 bases and J shorter by 3 bases, with the junction holding 11 bases beyond the gene matches. CDR3 length: 16 amino acids, cysteine to phenylalanine. Only the CDR3 region is kept as DNA, spanning 48 bases read in frame from base 1. For CDR1 and CDR2, the germline V gene lists SNHLY and FYNNEI. Reference TRBV2 and TRBJ2-7 genes cover what lies past the CDR3, so the full variable domain is EPEVTQTPSHQVTQMGQEVILRCVPISNHLYFYWYRQILGQKVEFLVSFYNNEISEKSEIFDDQFSVERPDGSNFTLKIRSTKLEDSAMYFCASSIRQGAMFYEQYFGPGTRLTVT.